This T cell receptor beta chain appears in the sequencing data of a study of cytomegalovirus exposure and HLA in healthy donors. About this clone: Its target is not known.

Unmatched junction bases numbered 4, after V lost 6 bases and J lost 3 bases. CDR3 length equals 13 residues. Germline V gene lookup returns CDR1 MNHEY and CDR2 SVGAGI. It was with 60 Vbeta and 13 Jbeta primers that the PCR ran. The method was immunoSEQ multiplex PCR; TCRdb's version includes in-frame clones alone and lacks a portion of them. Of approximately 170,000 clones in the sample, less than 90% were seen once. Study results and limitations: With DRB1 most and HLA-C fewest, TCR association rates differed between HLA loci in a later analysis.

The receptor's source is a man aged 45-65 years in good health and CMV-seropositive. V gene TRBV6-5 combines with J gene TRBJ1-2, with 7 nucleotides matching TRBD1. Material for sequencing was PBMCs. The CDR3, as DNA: TGTGCCAGCAGAAGGACAGGAGACTATGGCTACACCTTC. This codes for CASRRTGDYGYTF.